The next 29 T cell receptor beta chains were all read from a single sample in a study of cytomegalovirus exposure and HLA in healthy donors. 13 Jbeta primers and 60 Vbeta primers were used for the PCR. Here immunoSEQ multiplex PCR was the method, and the copy in TCRdb shows in-frame clones only, minus some. The sample yields 150,000 to 200,000 clones, 65% to 80% seen once. The source material was PBMCs. The receptor set was obtained from a woman aged 40 to 49 in good health and CMV-seronegative.

This clone was detected once. The V call is TRBV6-6, the J call TRBJ1-1, with D perhaps matching TRBD1 (6 bases). V lost 5 bases, J lost 1 base, and 17 bases lay in between. Germline CDR1 is MNHNY and CDR2 is SVGAGI (reference sequence). The CDR3 has 16 amino acids. CDR3 nucleotide sequence: TGTGCCAGCAGTCCGGTACAGGGCCCAGGGAACACTGAAGCTTTCTTT. Amino acid sequence: CASSPVQGPGNTEAFF.

This sequence joins TRBV4-1 and TRBJ1-1, with TRBD1 identical over 8 bases. V gave up 8 bases and J gave up 1 base; unmatched junction bases: 6. Germline V CDR1 and CDR2: MGHRA, YSYEKL. The CDR3 runs 14 residues. The CDR3 sequence: CASAPDRANTEAFF. In DNA form, the CDR3 reads TGCGCCAGCGCACCGGACAGGGCGAACACTGAAGCTTTCTTT.

This clone has just one count. This chain joins TRBV7-2 and TRBJ2-3; D is perhaps TRBD2 (6 bases). The CDR3 is 12 residues long. V lost 8 bases to trimming and J lost 4 bases, with 10 bases between them. Germline V gene sequence: CDR1 SGHTA, CDR2 FQGNSA. The CDR3 sequence is CASAGGADTQYF. CDR3 nucleotide sequence: TGTGCCAGCGCCGGAGGGGCAGATACGCAGTATTTT.

This clone was counted only a few times. The rearrangement links TRBV19 to TRBJ2-1; D perhaps matches TRBD2 (6 bases). This CDR3 comprises 13 residues. Trimming took 3 bases from V and 8 from J, leaving 11 bases between them. Germline V CDR1 and CDR2: LNHDA, SQIVND (reference sequence). CDR3 amino acids: CASSIRRGYEQFF. The CDR3 region has the DNA TGTGCCAGTAGTATTCGGCGGGGTTATGAGCAGTTCTTC.

This clone has a single count. This chain joins TRBV5-1 and TRBJ2-2; possibly TRBD2 for D (6 bases). The V and J ends lost 4 bases and 1 base respectively, with 14 bases between them. Per germline, CDR1 SGHRS and CDR2 YFSETQ. The CDR3 is 16 amino acids. The CDR3 loop reads CASSPGLTWNTGELFF. The DNA for the CDR3 is TGCGCCAGCAGCCCAGGACTAACGTGGAACACCGGGGAGCTGTTTTTT.

This clone has only one observation. The chain uses TRBV9 and TRBJ1-5; unclear D gene. Germline values: CDR1 SGDLS, CDR2 YYNGEE. There are 14 residues in the CDR3. V lost 0 bases to trimming and J lost 11 bases, with 15 bases between them. CDR3 bases: TGTGCCAGCAGCGTAGACACGGACTGGCAGTCCCAGCATTTT. This translates into CASSVDTDWQSQHF.

The chain has TRBV30 and TRBJ1-2; D ambiguous. CDR1 and CDR2 from the germline V gene are GTSNPN and SVGIG (reference sequence). Trimming left V 1 base short and J 8 bases short, with 14 bases between. This CDR3 has 13 residues. The chain's CDR3 is CAWSAGTLGGYTF. DNA of the CDR3: TGTGCCTGGAGTGCGGGAACGCTGGGGGGCTACACCTTC.

The rearrangement uses TRBV5-1 and TRBJ2-3, with TRBD2 matching over 10 bases. Trimming cost V 1 base and J 4 bases; bases outside gene matches: 6. This CDR3 has 16 residues. CDR1 SGHRS and CDR2 YFSETQ come from the germline V gene. Here the CDR3 DNA reads TGCGCCAGCAGCTTGTTAGCGGGAGGAACCGCAGATACGCAGTATTTT. Its translation: CASSLLAGGTADTQYF.

J is TRBJ2-2 and V is TRBV6-1; weak D call: TRBD1 (5 bases). CDR3 size: 14 residues. Trimming took 6 bases from V and 2 from J, leaving 10 bases between them. Per germline, CDR1 MNHNS and CDR2 SASEGT. In nucleotides, the CDR3 is TGTGCCAGCAGCCAAGGACATAACACCGGGGAGCTGTTTTTT. Translation gives CASSQGHNTGELFF.

V is TRBV4-1 and J is TRBJ2-1; TRBD2 matches at 8 bases. Germline V gives CDR1 MGHRA, CDR2 YSYEKL. V gave up 1 base and J gave up 3 bases; unmatched junction bases: 5. CDR3 size: 16 residues. The CDR3 DNA sequence: TGCGCCAGCAGCCAAGTCGCGGGAGGTCTCTACAATGAGCAGTTCTTC. Amino acid sequence: CASSQVAGGLYNEQFF.

This chain joins TRBV7-3 and TRBJ2-2, with D possibly TRBD2 on 6 matching bases. Germline lookup yields CDR1 SGHTA and CDR2 FQGTGA. This CDR3 region has 14 residues. The germline V and J ends were trimmed by 5 bases and 4 bases, with 11 bases remaining between them. The CDR3 spells CASSTRLGTGELFF. CDR3 DNA sequence: TGTGCCAGCAGCACACGACTAGGCACCGGGGAGCTGTTTTTT.

This clone was counted once. The V and J genes are TRBV10-3 and TRBJ1-5; 7 bases align to TRBD1. The CDR3 runs to 15 residues. The junction had 6 bases not matched to a gene; V was cut back by 3 bases and J by 4 bases. The germline V gene has CDR1 ENHRY and CDR2 SYGVKD. CDR3 DNA: TGTGCCATCAGTGATGGGGGACAGCATAATCAGCCCCAGCATTTT. It encodes CAISDGGQHNQPQHF.

The chain employs TRBV30 and TRBJ2-3; 8 nucleotides match TRBD1. CDR3 length: 15 amino acids. V trimming: 2 bases; J trimming: 4 bases; junction bases outside the gene matches: 8. Germline lookup yields CDR1 GTSNPN and CDR2 SVGIG (reference sequence). The CDR3 reads CAWSLRGLGADTQYF. The CDR3 coding sequence is TGTGCCTGGAGTCTCAGGGGGCTAGGGGCAGATACGCAGTATTTT.

The chain employs TRBV9 and TRBJ2-3; TRBD2 matches 9 bases. The germline gives CDR1 SGDLS, CDR2 YYNGEE. The junction had 10 bases not matched to a gene; V was cut back by 4 bases and J by 4 bases. The CDR3 runs to 16 residues. The CDR3 region has the DNA TGTGCCAGCAGCCCCCACATAGCGGGAGCGGCAGATACGCAGTATTTT. Translated: CASSPHIAGAADTQYF. The variable domain in full, with the rest retrieved from reference TRBV9 and TRBJ2-3, is DSGVTQTPKHLITATGQRVTLRCSPRSGDLSVYWYQQSLDQGLQFLIQYYNGEERAKGNILERFSAQQFPDLHSELNLSSLELGDSALYFCASSPHIAGAADTQYFGPGTRLTVL.

This clone was detected only a few times. The rearrangement uses TRBV19 and TRBJ1-2; TRBD1 matches 9 bases. V lost 5 bases to trimming and J lost 4 bases; unmatched junction nucleotides: 8. The CDR3 extends over 15 amino acids. In germline, CDR1 is LNHDA, CDR2 SQIVND (reference sequence). The CDR3 sequence is CASSPMMDRGYGYTF. In DNA form, the CDR3 reads TGTGCCAGTAGTCCGATGATGGACAGGGGCTATGGCTACACCTTC.

The rearrangement uses TRBV6-1 and TRBJ2-2; TRBD1 agrees at 7 bases. The trim removed 6 bases at V and 1 base at J, leaving 5 bases unmatched. The CDR3 is 15 amino acids. The germline V gene has CDR1 MNHNS and CDR2 SASEGT. CDR3 sequence (DNA): TGTGCCAGCAGAGCGACAGGGTTGAACACCGGGGAGCTGTTTTTT. This encodes CASRATGLNTGELFF.

This clone was observed once. CDR3 region: CASSEASRRSNQPQHF. CDR3 nucleotide sequence: TGTGCCAGCAGTGAAGCGTCGAGGAGGAGCAATCAGCCCCAGCATTTT. This chain connects TRBV6-1 to TRBJ1-5; no reliable D call. CDR3 length: 16 residues. Germline V gives CDR1 MNHNS, CDR2 SASEGT. Trimming took off 0 bases at V and 1 base at J, with 10 bases between the two ends.

This clone showed up just once. The rearrangement joins TRBV30 to TRBJ2-1; TRBD2 matches 8 bases. This CDR3 comprises 13 residues. Germline loops: CDR1 GTSNPN, CDR2 SVGIG (reference sequence). J lost 9 bases, V lost 3 bases, and 7 bases had no gene match. This CDR3 is CAWSRREEGEQFF. The CDR3 bases are TGTGCCTGGAGCCGGCGGGAGGAAGGTGAGCAGTTCTTC.

CDR3 amino acids: CASSLRGEETQYF. The CDR3 DNA follows: TGTGCCAGCAGCTTACGGGGGGAAGAGACCCAGTACTTC. The rearrangement joins TRBV5-4 to TRBJ2-5; 7 bases are a match to TRBD2. V shed 2 bases, J shed 3 bases, and the junction held 1 base outside the gene matches. CDR3 length equals 13 residues. CDR1 is SGHNT, CDR2 YYREEE, per germline (reference sequence). The full variable domain, completed using reference TRBV5-4 and TRBJ2-5, is ETGVTQSPTHLIKTRGQQVTLRCSSQSGHNTVSWYQQALGQGPQFIFQYYREEENGRGNFPPRFSGLQFPNYSSELNVNALELDDSALYLCASSLRGEETQYFGPGTRLLVL.

This chain uses TRBV7-7 with TRBJ2-6; D is perhaps TRBD1 (6 bases). The V gene lost 5 bases and the J gene lost 4 bases, with 12 bases spanning the gap. CDR1 and CDR2 (germline): SSHAT, FNYEAQ (reference sequence). CDR3 length: 15 residues. The CDR3 DNA is TGTGCCAGCAGCCAGGGGTTAGGCGGGGCCAACGTCCTGACTTTC. Translating it yields CASSQGLGGANVLTF.

In this sample, this clone turned up once. The chain is built from TRBV7-9 and TRBJ2-1; 10 bases are a match to TRBD2. CDR3 size: 15 residues. V lost 4 bases to trimming and J lost 6 bases; unmatched junction nucleotides: 6. CDR1 and CDR2 (germline): SEHNR, FQNEAQ (reference sequence). CDR3 sequence: CASSSPGTSVNEQFF. In nucleotides, the CDR3 is TGTGCCAGCAGCTCCCCCGGGACTAGCGTCAATGAGCAGTTCTTC.

The chain combines TRBV4-1 with TRBJ2-1, with 9 bases lining up with TRBD2. The V segment lost 4 bases and the J segment 2 bases; nucleotides outside the gene matches: 9. Germline V lookup: CDR1 MGHRA, CDR2 YSYEKL. CDR3 size: 17 residues. The CDR3 reads CASSPGTSTNPYNEQFF. The CDR3 coding sequence is TGCGCCAGCAGCCCAGGGACTAGCACAAACCCCTACAATGAGCAGTTCTTC.

The count of this clone is one. V and J are TRBV4-3 and TRBJ1-4; 10 positions agree with TRBD1. Germline values: CDR1 LGHNA, CDR2 YSLEER. V lost 4 bases to trimming and J lost 5 bases; unmatched junction nucleotides: 10. There are 17 residues in the CDR3. The CDR3 reads CASSRRPGQGGNEKLFF. The CDR3 region has the DNA TGCGCCAGCAGCCGCCGACCCGGACAGGGGGGGAATGAAAAACTGTTTTTT.

The chain recombines TRBV11-3 with TRBJ2-1, with D perhaps TRBD2 (6 bases). This CDR3 has 14 residues. The ends were cut back, 5 bases at V and 10 bases at J, with 18 bases in the middle. CDR1 and CDR2 (germline): SGHNT, YENEEA. The CDR3 sequence: CASSPGTGVGEQFF. The CDR3, as DNA: TGTGCCAGCAGCCCCGGGACTGGAGTCGGCGAGCAGTTCTTC.

The chain has TRBV19 and TRBJ2-5, with TRBD2 matching over 9 bases. The CDR3 covers 14 residues. The trim removed 6 bases at V and 5 bases at J, leaving 7 bases unmatched. Germline V gene lookup returns CDR1 LNHDA and CDR2 SQIVND (reference sequence). The CDR3 DNA reads TGTGCCAGTAGGGGACTAGCCGGAGGGGAGACCCAGTACTTC. Amino acid sequence: CASRGLAGGETQYF.

This clone was seen only a few times. CDR3 sequence: CASSTLAGAVQETQYF. The CDR3 DNA reads TGTGCCAGCAGTACACTAGCGGGAGCCGTCCAAGAGACCCAGTACTTC. V and J are TRBV28 and TRBJ2-5; 11 nucleotides line up with TRBD2. The trim removed 5 bases at V and 1 base at J, leaving 6 bases unmatched. Germline lookup yields CDR1 MDHEN and CDR2 SYDVKM. The CDR3 consists of 16 residues.

The genes are TRBV9 and TRBJ2-7, with 8 bases lining up with TRBD1. Germline CDR1 SGDLS, CDR2 YYNGEE. CDR3 size: 16 residues. V shed 0 bases, J shed 2 bases, and the junction held 7 bases outside the gene matches. The CDR3 nucleotides are TGTGCCAGCAGCGTAGACCCGGGACAGGCAACCTACGAGCAGTACTTC. Its protein product is CASSVDPGQATYEQYF.

V and J are TRBV2 and TRBJ2-5; 10 nucleotides agree with TRBD2. CDR3 size: 16 residues. The trim removed 1 base at V and 5 bases at J, leaving 7 bases unmatched. Germline assignment: CDR1 SNHLY and CDR2 FYNNEI. The CDR3 DNA reads as TGTGCCAGCAGTGAAGGAGCGGGAGGGCCGAGGGAGACCCAGTACTTC. Protein: CASSEGAGGPRETQYF.

The chain combines TRBV5-1 with TRBJ2-6; D is ambiguous. With 2 bases removed from V and 0 bases from J, the gap between germline ends came to 3 bases. The CDR3 covers 14 residues. Germline CDR1 reads SGHRS; CDR2 reads YFSETQ. The CDR3 DNA follows: TGCGCCAGCAGCTTTAACTCTGGGGCCAACGTCCTGACTTTC. Translated, it gives CASSFNSGANVLTF.